This TCR beta chain was identified during a study of T cell responses to AZD1222 COVID-19 vaccine. About the research overall: Second-dose intervals of approximately 4 or approximately 12 weeks were pooled.

Germline V gene data show CDR1 as LNHDA and CDR2 as SQIVND (reference sequence). J lost 0 bases, V lost 6 bases, and 4 bases had no gene match. The CDR3 is 15 residues long. About this clone itself: What it recognizes is unknown.

Points from the study as a whole: In a largely white British group with more females than males, clonal diversity was possibly underestimated.

Sequenced by immunoSEQ multiplex PCR; TCRdb stores in-frame clones only, minus some. The table lists 45,000 to 65,000 clones, approximately 89% of them singletons. The chain links TRBV19 to TRBJ2-4, with 8 bases fitting TRBD1. The sequence was obtained from an adult in good health. The material sequenced was peripheral blood, taken on day 0 of AZD1222 vaccination. The CDR3 reads CASSGTGEAKNIQYF. CDR3 DNA sequence: TGTGCCAGTAGCGGGACAGGAGAAGCCAAAAACATTCAGTACTTC.